The present T cell receptor (beta chain) was sequenced within a study of read filtering for tumor transcriptome and immune sequencing. Study-wide context: Whole-transcriptome libraries were prepared after DNase treatment.

This clonotype was found a few times. The library was built from 400 to 500 ng RNA with molecular barcoded adaptors for alpha/delta and beta/gamma chains. Via MiXCR, TCRdb re-called the reads, giving one row per CDR3 protein. The sample shows roughly 18,000 distinct CDR3 sequences, roughly 23% of them seen only once. Sampling of bone marrow took place during active disease in every patient. Per germline, CDR1 SQVTM and CDR2 ANQGSEA. There are 19 residues in the CDR3. V was shortened by 4 bases and J by 5 bases, with 30 bases between the two germline ends. The receptor was derived from a donor at least 40 years old with multiple myeloma. Sequencing was done on a sample of a population of CD138-negative cells sorted from bone marrow. The J gene is TRBJ2-1, the V gene TRBV29-1, with D possibly TRBD1 on 6 matching bases. DNA for the CDR3: TGCAGCGTTGTCCTGCCGGGTGGTGCTCCGGGACGGGACAACAATGAGCAGTTCTTC. It codes for CSVVLPGGAPGRDNNEQFF.